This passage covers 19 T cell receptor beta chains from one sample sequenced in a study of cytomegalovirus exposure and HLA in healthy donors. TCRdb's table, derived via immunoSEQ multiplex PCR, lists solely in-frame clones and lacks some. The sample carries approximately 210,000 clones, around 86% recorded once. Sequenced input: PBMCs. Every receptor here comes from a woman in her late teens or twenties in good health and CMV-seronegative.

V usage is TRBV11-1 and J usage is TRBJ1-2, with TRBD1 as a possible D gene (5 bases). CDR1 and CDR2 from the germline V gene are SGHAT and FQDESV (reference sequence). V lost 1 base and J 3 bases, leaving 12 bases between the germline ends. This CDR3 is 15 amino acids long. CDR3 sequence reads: CASSLVDTQDYGYTF. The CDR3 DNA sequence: TGTGCCAGCAGCTTAGTGGACACTCAGGACTATGGCTACACCTTC.

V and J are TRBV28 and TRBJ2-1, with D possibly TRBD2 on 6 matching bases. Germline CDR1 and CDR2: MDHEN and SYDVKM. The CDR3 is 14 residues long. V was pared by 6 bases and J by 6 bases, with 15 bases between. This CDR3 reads CASSGGSRGNEQFF. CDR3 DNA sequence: TGTGCCAGCAGCGGGGGTAGTAGAGGCAATGAGCAGTTCTTC. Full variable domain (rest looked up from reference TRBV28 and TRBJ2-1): DVKVTQSSRYLVKRTGEKVFLECVQDMDHENMFWYRQDPGLGLRLIYFSYDVKMKEKGDIPEGYSVSREKKERFSLILESASTNQTSMYLCASSGGSRGNEQFFGPGTRLTVL.

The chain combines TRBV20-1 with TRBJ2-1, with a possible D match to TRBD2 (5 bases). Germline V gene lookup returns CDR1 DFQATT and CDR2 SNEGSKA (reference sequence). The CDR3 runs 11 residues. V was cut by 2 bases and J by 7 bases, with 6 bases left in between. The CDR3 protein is CSARRGNEQFF. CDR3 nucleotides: TGCAGTGCTAGAAGAGGGAATGAGCAGTTCTTC.

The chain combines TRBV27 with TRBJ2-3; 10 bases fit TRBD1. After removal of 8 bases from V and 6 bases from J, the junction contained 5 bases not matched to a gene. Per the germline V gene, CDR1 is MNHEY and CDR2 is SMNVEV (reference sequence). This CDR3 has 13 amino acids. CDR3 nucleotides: TGTGCCAGCTTCGGACAGGGGGAGGATACGCAGTATTTT. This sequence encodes CASFGQGEDTQYF.

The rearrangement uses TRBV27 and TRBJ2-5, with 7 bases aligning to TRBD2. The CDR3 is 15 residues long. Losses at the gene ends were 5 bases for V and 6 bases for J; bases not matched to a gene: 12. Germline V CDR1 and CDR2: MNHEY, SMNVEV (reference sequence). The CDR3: CASSKAGSSMKTQYF. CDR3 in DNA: TGTGCCAGCAGTAAAGCGGGATCGAGTATGAAGACCCAGTACTTC.

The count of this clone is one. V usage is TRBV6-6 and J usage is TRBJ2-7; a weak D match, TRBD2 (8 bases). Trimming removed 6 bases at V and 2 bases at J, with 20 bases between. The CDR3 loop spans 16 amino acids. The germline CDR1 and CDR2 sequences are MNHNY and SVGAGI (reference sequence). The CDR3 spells CASSAGGKRGPYEQYF. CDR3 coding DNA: TGTGCCAGCAGCGCGGGGGGCAAAAGGGGGCCCTACGAGCAGTACTTC.

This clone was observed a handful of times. The CDR3: CASSPGQRYGYTF. The DNA of the CDR3 is TGTGCCAGCAGCCCGGGACAGCGCTATGGCTACACCTTC. The rearrangement uses TRBV5-6 and TRBJ1-2; TRBD1 agrees at 7 bases. Germline V CDR1 and CDR2: SGHDT, YYEEEE. There are 13 residues in the CDR3. Trimming at V came to 4 bases and at J to 4 bases, leaving 4 bases not matched to a gene.

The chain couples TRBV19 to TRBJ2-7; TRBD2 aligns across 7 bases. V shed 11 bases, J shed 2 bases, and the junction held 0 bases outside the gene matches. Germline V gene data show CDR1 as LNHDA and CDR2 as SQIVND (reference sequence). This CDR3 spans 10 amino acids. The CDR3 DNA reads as TGTGCCGCGGGAGCCTACGAGCAGTACTTC. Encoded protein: CAAGAYEQYF.

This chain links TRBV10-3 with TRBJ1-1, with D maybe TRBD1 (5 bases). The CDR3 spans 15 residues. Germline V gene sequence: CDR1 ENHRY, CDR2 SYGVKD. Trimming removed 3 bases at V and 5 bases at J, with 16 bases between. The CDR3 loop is CAISEPGRVGTEAFF. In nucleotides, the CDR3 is TGTGCCATCAGTGAACCAGGGAGGGTGGGGACTGAAGCTTTCTTT.

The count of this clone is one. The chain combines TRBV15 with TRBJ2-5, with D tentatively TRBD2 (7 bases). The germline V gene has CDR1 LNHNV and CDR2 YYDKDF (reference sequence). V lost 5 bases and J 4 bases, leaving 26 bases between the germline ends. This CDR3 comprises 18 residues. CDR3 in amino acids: CATSFFGRGQRGGETQYF. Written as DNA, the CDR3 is TGTGCCACCAGCTTCTTTGGGAGGGGACAACGAGGAGGAGAGACCCAGTACTTC.

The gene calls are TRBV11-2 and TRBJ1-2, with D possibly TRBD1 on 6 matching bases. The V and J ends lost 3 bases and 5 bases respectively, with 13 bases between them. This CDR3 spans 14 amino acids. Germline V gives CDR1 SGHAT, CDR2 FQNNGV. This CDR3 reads CASSFSDSNYGYTF. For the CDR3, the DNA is TGTGCCAGCAGCTTTTCGGACAGTAATTATGGCTACACCTTC.

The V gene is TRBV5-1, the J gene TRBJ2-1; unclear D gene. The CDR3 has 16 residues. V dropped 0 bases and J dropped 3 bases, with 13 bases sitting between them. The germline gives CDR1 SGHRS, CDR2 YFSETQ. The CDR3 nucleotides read TGCGCCAGCAGCTTGGTGTCGGAGAGGTACTACAATGAGCAGTTCTTC. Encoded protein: CASSLVSERYYNEQFF. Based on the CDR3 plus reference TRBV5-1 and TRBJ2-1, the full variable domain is KAGVTQTPRYLIKTRGQQVTLSCSPISGHRSVSWYQQTPGQGLQFLFEYFSETQRNKGNFPGRFSGRQFSNSRSEMNVSTLELGDSALYLCASSLVSERYYNEQFFGPGTRLTVL.

The CDR3 sequence: CASSQDLSVEQFF. The CDR3 bases are TGTGCCAGCAGCCAAGATTTGTCCGTTGAGCAGTTCTTC. This chain uses TRBV4-2 with TRBJ2-1; D is undetermined. The CDR3 covers 13 residues. The germline CDR1 and CDR2 sequences are LGHNA and YNFKEQ. Trimming left V 0 bases short and J 9 bases short, with 9 bases between.

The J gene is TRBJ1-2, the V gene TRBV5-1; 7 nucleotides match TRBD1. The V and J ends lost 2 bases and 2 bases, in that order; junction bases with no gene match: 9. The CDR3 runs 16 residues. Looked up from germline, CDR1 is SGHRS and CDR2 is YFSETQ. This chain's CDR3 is CASSLDTGAANYGYTF. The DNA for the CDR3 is TGCGCCAGCAGCTTAGACACAGGGGCCGCGAACTATGGCTACACCTTC. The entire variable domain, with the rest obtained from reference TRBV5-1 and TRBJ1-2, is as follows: KAGVTQTPRYLIKTRGQQVTLSCSPISGHRSVSWYQQTPGQGLQFLFEYFSETQRNKGNFPGRFSGRQFSNSRSEMNVSTLELGDSALYLCASSLDTGAANYGYTFGSGTRLTVV.

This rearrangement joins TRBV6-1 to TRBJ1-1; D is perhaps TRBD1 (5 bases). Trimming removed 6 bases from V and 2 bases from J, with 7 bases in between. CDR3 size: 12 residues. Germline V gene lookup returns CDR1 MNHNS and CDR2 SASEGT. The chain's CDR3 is CASRDSNTEAFF. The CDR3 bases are TGTGCCAGCAGAGACAGTAACACTGAAGCTTTCTTT.

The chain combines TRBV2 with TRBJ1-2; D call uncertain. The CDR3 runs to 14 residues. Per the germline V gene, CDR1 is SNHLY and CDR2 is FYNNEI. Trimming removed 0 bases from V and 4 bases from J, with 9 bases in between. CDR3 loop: CASSEANLAYGYTF. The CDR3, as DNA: TGTGCCAGCAGTGAAGCCAACCTGGCCTATGGCTACACCTTC.

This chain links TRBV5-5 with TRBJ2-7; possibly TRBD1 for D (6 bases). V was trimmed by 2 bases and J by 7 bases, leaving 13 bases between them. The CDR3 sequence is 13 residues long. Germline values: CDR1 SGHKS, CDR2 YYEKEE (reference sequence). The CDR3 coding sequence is TGTGCCAGCAGCTTCGGACAGCTGGGAGAGCAGTACTTC. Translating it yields CASSFGQLGEQYF.

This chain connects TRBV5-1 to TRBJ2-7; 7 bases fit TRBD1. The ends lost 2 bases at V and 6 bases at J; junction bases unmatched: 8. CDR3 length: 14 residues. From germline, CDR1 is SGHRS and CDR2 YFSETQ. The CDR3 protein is CASSLGDSSGEQYF. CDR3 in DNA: TGCGCCAGCAGCTTAGGGGACAGTTCTGGCGAGCAGTACTTC.

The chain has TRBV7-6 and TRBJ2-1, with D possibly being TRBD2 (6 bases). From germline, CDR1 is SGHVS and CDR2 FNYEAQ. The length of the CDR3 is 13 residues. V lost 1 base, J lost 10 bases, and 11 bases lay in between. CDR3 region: CASSLVGGPEQFF. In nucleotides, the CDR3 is TGTGCCAGCAGCTTAGTCGGGGGACCCGAGCAGTTCTTC.